This T cell receptor (beta chain) was retrieved from a study of blood T cell repertoires in COVID-19 (dated by TCRdb to 2018 to 2020). Turning to the overall study: Samples from collaborators originated in the United States, Italy and Spain and spanned both the acute and convalescent phases of COVID-19. Samples came from the ongoing ImmuneRACE study (first 160 participants) plus 1,254 subjects from 6 global collaborators. The dataset comprised deeply sampled blood TCRbeta repertoires from subjects exposed to, actively infected with, or recovered from COVID-19. The material from the prospective study consisted of cDNA or gDNA derived from T cells, B-cell-depleted T cells, or PBMCs. A freely available public database, intended as a resource for researchers studying the immune response to SARS-CoV-2, is where the repertoires were released. Sample metadata almost always included a de-identified subject ID, COVID-19 status, age in years and sex. HLA class I and class II types, where available, came from metadata supplied by the sample provider rather than from assay-based typing.

The collaborating institutions used their own protocols to collect whole blood in K2EDTA tubes. For TCRbeta analysis, collaborators shipped samples as frozen whole blood, isolated PBMCs, or DNA extracted from either of those sample types. With regard to this clone: No antigen is known for it. Base qualities were left out, and no much larger clone turns up one base away.

TCRbeta CDR3 regions were amplified from genomic DNA by means of the immunoSEQ Assay, a bias-controlled multiplex PCR. The study's own analysis went as follows. The number of nucleated cells in each sample was estimated from the amplification of reference gene primers within the assay. Sequence reads were collapsed and filtered to measure the absolute abundance of every unique TCRbeta CDR3 rearrangement. For each sample, productive Simpson clonality was calculated as the square root of Simpson's diversity index across productive rearrangements. TCRdb mirrors the immuneACCESS table, restricted to in-frame sequences. Some clones are absent from its copies; in checked studies, under half trace to an unresolved V gene, and the reason for the others is unknown. The V and J calls and clone size were taken over from that table, and D and trimming were inferred from the DNA. The sample table records around 170,000 clones; about 85% of these occur just once. 20% to 30% of the sample lies in the top ten.

Paper-wide results and their limitations: How much clinical and demographic metadata was included differed by source and by participant, and the metadata was provided uncurated.

This clonotype originated in a man aged 55 to 70 with acute or convalescent COVID-19. Sequencing input: peripheral blood.

The CDR3 reads as follows: CSVEGAGGGYYGYTF. The DNA sequence follows: TGCAGCGTTGAAGGGGCAGGGGGTGGTTACTATGGCTACACCTTC. The sequence links TRBV29-1 to TRBJ1-2; a stretch of 7 junction bases matches TRBD1. The CDR3 numbers 15 residues from cysteine through phenylalanine. The retained sequence is limited to the CDR3, 45 bases, with the frame set at the first base. Taken from the germline V gene, the CDR1 and CDR2 loops are SQVTM and ANQGSEA. Germline trimming amounts to 1 base on V and 3 bases on J, with 8 as the count of junction bases outside the gene matches.